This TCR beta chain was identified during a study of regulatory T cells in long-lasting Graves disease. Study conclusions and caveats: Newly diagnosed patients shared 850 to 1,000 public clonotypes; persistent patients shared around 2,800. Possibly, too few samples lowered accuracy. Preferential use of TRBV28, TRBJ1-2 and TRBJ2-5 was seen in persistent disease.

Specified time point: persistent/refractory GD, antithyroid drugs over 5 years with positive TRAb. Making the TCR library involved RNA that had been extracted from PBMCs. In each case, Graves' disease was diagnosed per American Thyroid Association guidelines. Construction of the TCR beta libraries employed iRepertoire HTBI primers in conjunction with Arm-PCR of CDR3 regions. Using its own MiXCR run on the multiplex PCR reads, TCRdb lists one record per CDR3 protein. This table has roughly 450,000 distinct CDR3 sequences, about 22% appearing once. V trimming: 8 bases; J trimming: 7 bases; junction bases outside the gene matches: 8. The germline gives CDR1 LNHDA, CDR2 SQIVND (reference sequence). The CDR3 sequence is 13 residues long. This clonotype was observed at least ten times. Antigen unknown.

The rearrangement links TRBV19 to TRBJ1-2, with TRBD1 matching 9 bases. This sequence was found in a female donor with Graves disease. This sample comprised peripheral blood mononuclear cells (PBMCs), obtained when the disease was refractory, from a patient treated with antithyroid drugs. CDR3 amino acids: CASVMGQGSGYTF. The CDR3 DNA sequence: TGTGCCAGTGTCATGGGACAGGGCAGTGGCTACACCTTC.